The sequence of this TCR beta chain was determined in a study of cytomegalovirus exposure and HLA in healthy donors. General observations from the study: Reportedly, a later analysis found an Asian-associated ancestry cluster had fewer N-insertions than the approximately 700-donor mean.

Regarding this clone: Its cognate antigen is unknown.

Primers: 60 Vbeta forward and 13 Jbeta reverse. The method was immunoSEQ multiplex PCR; TCRdb's version includes in-frame clones alone and lacks a portion of them. The repertoire has fewer than 200,000 clones, roughly four fifths of them found once; the top ten carry 2.2%. Germline CDR1 reads MNHEY; CDR2 reads SVGAGI. The CDR3 extends over 15 amino acids. V was clipped by 6 bases and J by 6 bases; unmatched bases: 12. The sequence was obtained from a young woman in good health and CMV-seronegative. The chain joins TRBV6-5 to TRBJ1-2; 8 bases line up with TRBD1. The material sequenced was PBMCs. The CDR3 is CASSRSVQGANGYTF. In DNA, the CDR3 is TGTGCCAGCAGCCGCTCGGTTCAGGGGGCAAATGGCTACACCTTC.